This T cell receptor (beta chain) derives from a study of T cell responses to AZD1222 COVID-19 vaccine. Study-wide points: In all cases, repertoires were sampled only after the peak T cell response.

This clone occurred once. Antigen unknown. This CDR3 has 13 residues. Germline CDR1 is ENHRY and CDR2 is SYGVKD. J was trimmed by 5 bases and V by 4 bases; bases with no gene match: 3. Clones were read by immunoSEQ multiplex PCR, and TCRdb kept only the in-frame ones, dropping some. The sample lists approximately 140,000 clones, roughly nine tenths occurring once. The chain combines TRBV10-3 with TRBJ1-1, with 8 positions matching TRBD1. The sequence was obtained from an adult who received the MenACWY meningococcal vaccine as a control. The sample here was peripheral blood, taken 28 days after the second dose of the MenACWY control vaccine. The CDR3 protein is CAISGQGWTEAFF. The CDR3, as DNA: TGTGCCATCAGTGGACAGGGGTGGACTGAAGCTTTCTTT.